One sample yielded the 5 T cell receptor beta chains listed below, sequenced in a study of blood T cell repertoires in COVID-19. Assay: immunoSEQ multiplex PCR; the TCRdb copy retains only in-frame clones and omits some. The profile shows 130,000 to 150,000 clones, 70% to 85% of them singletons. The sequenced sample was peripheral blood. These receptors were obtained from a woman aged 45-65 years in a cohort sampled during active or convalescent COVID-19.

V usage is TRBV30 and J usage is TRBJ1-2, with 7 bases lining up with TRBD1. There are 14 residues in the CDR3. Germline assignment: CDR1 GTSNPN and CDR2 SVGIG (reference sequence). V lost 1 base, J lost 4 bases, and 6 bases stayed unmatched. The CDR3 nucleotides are TGTGCCTGGAGTGAAACAGGGGTGGCCTATGGCTACACCTTC. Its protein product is CAWSETGVAYGYTF.

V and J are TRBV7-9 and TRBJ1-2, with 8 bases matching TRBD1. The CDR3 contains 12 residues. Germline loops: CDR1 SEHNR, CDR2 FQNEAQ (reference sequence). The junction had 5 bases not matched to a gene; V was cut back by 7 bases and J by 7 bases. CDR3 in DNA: TGTGCCAGCAAACCAGGGGGCGGTGGCTACACCTTC. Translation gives CASKPGGGGYTF.

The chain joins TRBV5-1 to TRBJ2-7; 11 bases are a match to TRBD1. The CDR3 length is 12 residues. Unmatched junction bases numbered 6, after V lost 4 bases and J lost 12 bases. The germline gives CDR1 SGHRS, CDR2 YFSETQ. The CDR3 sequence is CASSLGQGVTYF. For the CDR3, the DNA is TGCGCCAGCAGCCTGGGACAGGGGGTGACGTACTTC.

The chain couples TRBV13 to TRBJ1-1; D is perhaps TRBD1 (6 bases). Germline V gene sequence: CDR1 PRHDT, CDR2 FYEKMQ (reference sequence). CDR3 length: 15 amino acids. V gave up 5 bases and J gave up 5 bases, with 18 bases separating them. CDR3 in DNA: TGTGCCAGCAGCCGATCAACAGGGTTTGGAACTGAAGCTTTCTTT. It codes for CASSRSTGFGTEAFF.

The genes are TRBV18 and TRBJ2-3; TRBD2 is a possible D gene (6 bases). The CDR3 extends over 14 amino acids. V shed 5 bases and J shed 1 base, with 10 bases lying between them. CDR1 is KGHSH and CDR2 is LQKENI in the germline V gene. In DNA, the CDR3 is TGTGCCAGCTCAAGGAGGGAGGGCACAGATACGCAGTATTTT. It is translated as CASSRREGTDTQYF.